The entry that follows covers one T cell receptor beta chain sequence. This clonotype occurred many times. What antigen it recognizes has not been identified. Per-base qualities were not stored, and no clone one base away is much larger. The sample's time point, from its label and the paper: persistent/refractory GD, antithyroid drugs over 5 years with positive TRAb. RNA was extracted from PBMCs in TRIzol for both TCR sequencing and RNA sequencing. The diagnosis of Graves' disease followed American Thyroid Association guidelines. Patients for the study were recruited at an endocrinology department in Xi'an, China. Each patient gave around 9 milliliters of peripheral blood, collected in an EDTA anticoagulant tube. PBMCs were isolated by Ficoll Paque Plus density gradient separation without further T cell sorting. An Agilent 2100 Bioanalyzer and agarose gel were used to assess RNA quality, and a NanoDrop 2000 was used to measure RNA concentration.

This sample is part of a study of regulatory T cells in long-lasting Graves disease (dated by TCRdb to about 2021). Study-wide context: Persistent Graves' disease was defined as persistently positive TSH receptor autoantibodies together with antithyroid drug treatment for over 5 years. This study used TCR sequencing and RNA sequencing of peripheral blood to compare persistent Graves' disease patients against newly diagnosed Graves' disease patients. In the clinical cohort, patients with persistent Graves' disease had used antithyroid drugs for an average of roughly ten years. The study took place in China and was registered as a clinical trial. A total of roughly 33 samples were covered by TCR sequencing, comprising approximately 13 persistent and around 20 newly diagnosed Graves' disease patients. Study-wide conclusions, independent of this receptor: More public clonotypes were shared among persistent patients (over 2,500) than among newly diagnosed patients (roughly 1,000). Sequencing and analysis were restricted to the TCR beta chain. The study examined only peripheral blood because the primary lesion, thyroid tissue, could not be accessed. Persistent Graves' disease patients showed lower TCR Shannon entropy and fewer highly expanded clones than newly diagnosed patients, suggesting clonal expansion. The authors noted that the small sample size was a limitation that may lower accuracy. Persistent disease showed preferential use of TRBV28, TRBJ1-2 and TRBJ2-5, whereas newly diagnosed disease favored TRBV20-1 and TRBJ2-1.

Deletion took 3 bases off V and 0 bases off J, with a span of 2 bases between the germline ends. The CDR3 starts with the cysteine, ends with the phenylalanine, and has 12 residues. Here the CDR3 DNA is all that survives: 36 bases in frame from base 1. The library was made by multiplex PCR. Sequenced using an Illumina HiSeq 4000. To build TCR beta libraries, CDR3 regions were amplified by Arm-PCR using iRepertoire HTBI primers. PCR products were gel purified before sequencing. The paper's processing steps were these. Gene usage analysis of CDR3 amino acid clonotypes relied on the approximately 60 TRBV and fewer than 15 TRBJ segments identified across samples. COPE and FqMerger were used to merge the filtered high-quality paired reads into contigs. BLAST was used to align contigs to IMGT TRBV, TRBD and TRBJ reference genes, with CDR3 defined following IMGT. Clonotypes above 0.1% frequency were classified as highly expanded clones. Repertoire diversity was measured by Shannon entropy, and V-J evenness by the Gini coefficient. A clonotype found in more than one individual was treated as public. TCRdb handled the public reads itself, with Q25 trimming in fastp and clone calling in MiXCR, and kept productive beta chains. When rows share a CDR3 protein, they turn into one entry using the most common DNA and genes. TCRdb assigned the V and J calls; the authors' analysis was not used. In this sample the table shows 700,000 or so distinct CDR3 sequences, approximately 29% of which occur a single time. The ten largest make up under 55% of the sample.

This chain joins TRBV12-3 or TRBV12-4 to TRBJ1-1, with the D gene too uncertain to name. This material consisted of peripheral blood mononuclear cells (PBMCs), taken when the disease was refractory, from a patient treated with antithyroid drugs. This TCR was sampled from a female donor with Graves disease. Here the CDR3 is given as CASSFVNTEAFF. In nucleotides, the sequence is TGTGCCAGCAGTTTTGTGAACACTGAAGCTTTCTTT.